This TCR beta chain comes out of a study of PD-1 blockade in mismatch repair-deficient tumors. Time point in this sample: approximately 9-day in vitro stimulation with candidate neoantigen peptide 6. TCRs were sequenced from three patients responding to pembrolizumab. Cells were stimulated around ten days with each of 6 or 7 ELISpot-reactive neoantigens. Clone fold changes were calculated against an identical culture without peptide. The CDR3 length equals 9 residues, ends included. As to this clone: What it recognizes is unknown. Because the CDR3 is missing its conserved closing phenylalanine or tryptophan, this is likely a read error. Because the CDR3's place on the DNA is in doubt, the DNA is left out and the CDR3 is given as listed by TCRdb.

The protocol was immunoSEQ multiplex PCR, while the TCRdb copy is restricted to in-frame clones and leaves out a portion. The sample contains about 14,000 clones, 85% to 90% of which appear only once. The sample here was cells cultured in vitro, taken from a patient treated with pembrolizumab. The gene calls are TRBV21-1 and TRBJ1-4. TRBV21-1 is a documented pseudogene. This sequence was found in an adult with mismatch repair-deficient cancer. CDR3 amino acids: CASSKGGCG.